This TCR beta chain was sequenced for a study of blood T cell repertoires in COVID-19 (dated by TCRdb to about 2020). With respect to the entire study: Collaborator samples came from the United States, Italy and Spain and covered acute and convalescent phases of COVID-19. The samples were drawn from two sources: the first 160 participants of the ongoing ImmuneRACE study, and about 1,300 subjects contributed by 6 global collaborators. The material from the prospective study consisted of cDNA or gDNA derived from T cells, B-cell-depleted T cells, or PBMCs. HLA class I and class II types, where available, came from metadata supplied by the sample provider rather than from assay-based typing. Sample metadata almost always included a de-identified subject ID, COVID-19 status, age in years and sex. The repertoires were made available in a free public database intended to serve as a resource for research on the immune response to SARS-CoV-2. Subjects who had been exposed to COVID-19, were actively infected with it, or had recovered from it provided the deeply sampled blood TCRbeta repertoires that made up the dataset. The research as a whole found: The amount of clinical and demographic metadata varied by source and participant and was provided uncurated.

At one collaborating source in Seattle, patients were enrolled during active infection and were followed longitudinally through the course of disease. Whole blood was collected in K2EDTA tubes by collaborating institutions according to the institutions' own protocols. Collaborator samples were shipped for TCRbeta analysis as frozen whole blood, isolated PBMCs, or DNA extracted from either sample type. The immunoSEQ Assay, a bias-controlled multiplex PCR, was used to amplify TCRbeta CDR3 regions from genomic DNA. Processing in the source paper ran as follows. Nucleated cell counts per sample were estimated from amplification of reference gene primers within the assay. To quantify the absolute abundance of each unique TCRbeta CDR3 rearrangement, sequence reads were collapsed and filtered. For each sample, productive Simpson clonality was calculated by taking the square root of Simpson's diversity index across productive rearrangements. TCRdb took this table from immuneACCESS and kept in-frame rearrangements with V and J called. Such tables lack part of the clones; where checked against another copy, unresolved V genes explain under half of the gap, and the rest is unexplained. The DNA was the basis for D and trimming; V, J and clone size are from that table. The sample table contains some 180,000 clones; only one count was recorded for around four fifths of them. The top ten clones comprise around 7% of the sample.

The junction shows trimming of 2 bases on V and 3 bases on J, plus 5 bases between the germline ends. From cysteine to phenylalanine, the CDR3 is 14 amino acids long. Here the CDR3 DNA is all that survives: 42 bases in frame from base 1. In this sample, this clone turned up once. The clone's antigen remains unknown. No clone much larger than this one lies a single base away; base qualities are absent. Sequenced material: peripheral blood. The rearrangement combines TRBV23-1 with TRBJ1-6; the D gene is not confidently resolved. TRBV23-1 belongs to the ORF category, with a function that is uncertain. The TCR was taken from a woman aged 40 to 49 with COVID-19, enrolled during active disease. The CDR3 reads as follows: CASSQQNYNSPLHF. At the DNA level, the sequence is TGCGCCAGCAGTCAACAGAACTATAATTCACCCCTCCACTTT.